The T cell receptor beta chain under discussion was sequenced for a study of monozygotic twins with inflammatory bowel disease. The study's findings and limits: Results did not support any single strong IBD-associated signal or clonotype. Especially with disease activity, IBD patients had fewer clonotypes in common with others than healthy twins did.

A remark on this clonotype: Its antigen is not identified.

Each TCR library used 3500 ng of total RNA. Every sample had its cDNA made across eight separate reactions. One entry per CDR3 protein, without DNA, is what TCRdb gives after re-calling the 5' RACE reads. The data include some 200,000 distinct CDR3 sequences; the top ten clones carry 7.5% to 9.5%. The CDR3 loop spans 15 amino acids. Germline CDR1 reads SGHDT; CDR2 reads YYEEEE. This TCR was sampled from a human donor with ulcerative colitis or Crohn's disease, or a healthy co-twin of an affected twin (not recorded which). The J gene is TRBJ2-7, the V gene TRBV5-6; TCRdb's D call of TRBD1 is untestable without DNA. Sequencing input: blood. The chain's CDR3 is CASAAYRDSPYEQYF.